The rows below give T cell receptor beta chains drawn from one sample of a study of vaccination and CD4 T cells after COVID-19. These receptors are not linked to any known antigen. From the PCR reads, TCRdb called clonotypes with MiXCR, one entry per CDR3 protein. The profile shows roughly 22,000 distinct CDR3 sequences, approximately 32% of them singletons. Sequenced input: cultured CD4+ T cells from blood. These receptors were collected from a human donor with COVID-19. Both conserved end residues are trimmed from each CDR3.

v_call: TRBV11-3
j_call: TRBJ2-5
cdr3_aa: ASSSRSGGGETQY

v_call: TRBV27
j_call: TRBJ2-1
cdr3_aa: ASKMGKSYNEQF

v_call: TRBV19
j_call: TRBJ2-7
cdr3_aa: ASSIVLSQYEQY

v_call: TRBV6-1
j_call: TRBJ1-3
cdr3_aa: ASRRTGNTIY

v_call: TRBV24-1
j_call: TRBJ2-2
cdr3_aa: ATSATNTGELF

v_call: TRBV5-1
j_call: TRBJ2-2
cdr3_aa: ASSGGQRHTGELF

v_call: TRBV20-1
j_call: TRBJ1-1
cdr3_aa: SARETGGGTEAF

v_call: TRBV27
j_call: TRBJ2-7
cdr3_aa: ASSSRGGVSYEQY

v_call: TRBV6-1
j_call: TRBJ2-2
cdr3_aa: ASSRVRGTGELF

v_call: TRBV6-1
j_call: TRBJ1-1
cdr3_aa: ASRENSVNTEAF

v_call: TRBV6-5
j_call: TRBJ1-1
cdr3_aa: ASSYRRIGGMNTEAF

v_call: TRBV6-1
j_call: TRBJ1-2
cdr3_aa: ASSVPGGGDGYT

v_call: TRBV27
j_call: TRBJ2-1
cdr3_aa: ASSFYGRDEQF

v_call: TRBV4-1
j_call: TRBJ1-5
cdr3_aa: ASSQADIGSNSNQPQH

v_call: TRBV7-9
j_call: TRBJ2-3
cdr3_aa: ASSSGQVNTDTQY

v_call: TRBV14
j_call: TRBJ2-3
cdr3_aa: ASSLRGPSTDTQY

v_call: TRBV27
j_call: TRBJ2-3
cdr3_aa: ASSFQGARADTQY

v_call: TRBV19
j_call: TRBJ1-6
cdr3_aa: ASSNRGGQGTY

v_call: TRBV20-1
j_call: TRBJ1-6
cdr3_aa: SARIGGGSPLH

v_call: TRBV7-9
j_call: TRBJ1-5
cdr3_aa: ASSSGLDGQPQH

v_call: TRBV11-3
j_call: TRBJ2-3
cdr3_aa: ASKRTDTQY

v_call: TRBV12-3/TRBV12-4
j_call: TRBJ1-1
cdr3_aa: ASRHGLINTEAF

v_call: TRBV2
j_call: TRBJ1-5
cdr3_aa: ASRKTGTENQPQH

v_call: TRBV24-1
j_call: TRBJ2-3
cdr3_aa: ATRLGELTDTQY

v_call: TRBV6-5
j_call: TRBJ1-6
cdr3_aa: ASSYFSASPLH

v_call: TRBV11-2
j_call: TRBJ1-6
cdr3_aa: ASNRGVGAYNSPLH

v_call: TRBV20-1
j_call: TRBJ1-5
cdr3_aa: SASQPGFLPGRGNQPQH

v_call: TRBV7-2
j_call: TRBJ1-5
cdr3_aa: ASSPGQGATRQPQH

v_call: TRBV7-2
j_call: TRBJ1-4
cdr3_aa: ASSSSGTSATNEKLF

v_call: TRBV7-8
j_call: TRBJ2-2
cdr3_aa: ASSQTGTGKVGELF

v_call: TRBV6-1
j_call: TRBJ2-1
cdr3_aa: ASSDTGGERGNEQF

v_call: TRBV20-1
j_call: TRBJ2-5
cdr3_aa: SALTRAHALETQY

v_call: TRBV10-3
j_call: TRBJ1-1
cdr3_aa: AISIRGRGGEAF

v_call: TRBV18
j_call: TRBJ2-3
cdr3_aa: ASSPPSTDTQY

v_call: TRBV11-1
j_call: TRBJ2-2
cdr3_aa: ASSLAGPGELF

v_call: TRBV10-2
j_call: TRBJ1-1
cdr3_aa: ASSRDTEAF

v_call: TRBV7-2
j_call: TRBJ2-1
cdr3_aa: ASSLTSDNEQF

v_call: TRBV18
j_call: TRBJ1-1
cdr3_aa: ASRAGINTEAF

v_call: TRBV7-8
j_call: TRBJ2-2
cdr3_aa: ATTILAGGSTGELF